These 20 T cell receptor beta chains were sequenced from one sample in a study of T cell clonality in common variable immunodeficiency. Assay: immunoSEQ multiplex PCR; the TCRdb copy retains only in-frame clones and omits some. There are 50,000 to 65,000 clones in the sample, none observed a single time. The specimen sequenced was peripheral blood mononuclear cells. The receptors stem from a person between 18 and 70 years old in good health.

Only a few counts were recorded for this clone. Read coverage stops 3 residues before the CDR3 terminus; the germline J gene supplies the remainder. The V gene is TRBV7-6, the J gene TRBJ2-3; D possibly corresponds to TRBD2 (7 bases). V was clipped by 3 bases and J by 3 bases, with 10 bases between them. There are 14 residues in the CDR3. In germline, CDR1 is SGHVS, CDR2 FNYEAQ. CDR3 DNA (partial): TGTGCCAGCAGCTTCCGGGGGGCGACAGATACG. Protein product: CASSFRGATDT. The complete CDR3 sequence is CASSFRGATDTQYF.

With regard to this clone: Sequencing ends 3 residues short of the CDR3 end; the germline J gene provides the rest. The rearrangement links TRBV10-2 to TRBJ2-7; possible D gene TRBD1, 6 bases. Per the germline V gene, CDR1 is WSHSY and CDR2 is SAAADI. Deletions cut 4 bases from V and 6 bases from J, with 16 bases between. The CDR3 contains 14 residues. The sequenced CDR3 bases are TGCGCCAGCAGTGCAAGAATCCGGGACACCGAG. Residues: CASSARIRDTE. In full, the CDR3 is CASSARIRDTEQYF.

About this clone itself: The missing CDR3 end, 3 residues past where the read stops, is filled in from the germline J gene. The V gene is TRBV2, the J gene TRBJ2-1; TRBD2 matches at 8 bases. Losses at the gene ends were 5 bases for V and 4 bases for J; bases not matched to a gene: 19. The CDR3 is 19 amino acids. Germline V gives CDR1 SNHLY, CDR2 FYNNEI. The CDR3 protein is CASSRGMPGTRSLYNEQFF. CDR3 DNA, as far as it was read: TGTGCCAGCAGTCGAGGGATGCCCGGGACTAGAAGTTTGTACAATGAG.

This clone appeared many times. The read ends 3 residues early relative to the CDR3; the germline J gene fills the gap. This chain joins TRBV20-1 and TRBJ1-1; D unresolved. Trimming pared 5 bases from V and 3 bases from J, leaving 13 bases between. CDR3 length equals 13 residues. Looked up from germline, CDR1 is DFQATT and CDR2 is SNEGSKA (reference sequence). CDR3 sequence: CSAPFRLDTEAFF. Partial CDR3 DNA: TGCAGTGCTCCGTTCCGGTTGGACACTGAA.

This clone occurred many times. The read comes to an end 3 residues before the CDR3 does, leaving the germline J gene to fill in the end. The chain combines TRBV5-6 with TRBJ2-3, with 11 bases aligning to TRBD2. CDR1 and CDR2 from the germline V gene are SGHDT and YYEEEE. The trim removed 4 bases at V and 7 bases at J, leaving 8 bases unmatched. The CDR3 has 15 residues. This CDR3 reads CASSIGTSGRNTQYF. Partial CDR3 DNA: TGTGCCAGCAGCATAGGGACTAGCGGTCGCAATACG.

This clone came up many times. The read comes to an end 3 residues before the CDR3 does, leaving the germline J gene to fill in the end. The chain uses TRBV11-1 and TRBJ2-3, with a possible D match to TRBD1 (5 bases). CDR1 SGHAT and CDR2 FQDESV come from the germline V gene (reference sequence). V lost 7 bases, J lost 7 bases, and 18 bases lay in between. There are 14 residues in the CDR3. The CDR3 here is CASTDGQVQYTQYF. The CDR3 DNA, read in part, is TGTGCCAGCACCGATGGACAAGTACAATATACG.

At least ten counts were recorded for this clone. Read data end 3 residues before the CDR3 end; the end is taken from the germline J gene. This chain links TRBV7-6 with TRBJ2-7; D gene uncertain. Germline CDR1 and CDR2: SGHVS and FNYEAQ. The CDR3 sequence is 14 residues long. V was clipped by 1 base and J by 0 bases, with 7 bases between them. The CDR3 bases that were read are TGTGCCAGCAGCTTAGTAGCTAGCTCCTACGAG. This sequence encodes CASSLVASSYE. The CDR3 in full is CASSLVASSYEQYF.

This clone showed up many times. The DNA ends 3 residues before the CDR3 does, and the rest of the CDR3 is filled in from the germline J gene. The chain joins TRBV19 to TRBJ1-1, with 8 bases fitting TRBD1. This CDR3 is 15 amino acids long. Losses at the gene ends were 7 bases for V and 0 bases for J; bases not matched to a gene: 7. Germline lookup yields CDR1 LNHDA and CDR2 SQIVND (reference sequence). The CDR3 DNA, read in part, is TGTGCCAGTACCCTGACAGGGGCTTTGAACACTGAA. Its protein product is CASTLTGALNTE. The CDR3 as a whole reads CASTLTGALNTEAFF.

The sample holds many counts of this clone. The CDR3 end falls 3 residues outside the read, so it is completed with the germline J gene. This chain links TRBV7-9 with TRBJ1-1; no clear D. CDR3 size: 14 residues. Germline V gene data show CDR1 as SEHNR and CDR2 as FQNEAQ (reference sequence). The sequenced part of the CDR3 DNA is TGTGCCAGCAGCCAAGACTCTCTACTACGAAGG. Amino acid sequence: CASSQDSLLRR. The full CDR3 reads CASSQDSLLRRAFF.

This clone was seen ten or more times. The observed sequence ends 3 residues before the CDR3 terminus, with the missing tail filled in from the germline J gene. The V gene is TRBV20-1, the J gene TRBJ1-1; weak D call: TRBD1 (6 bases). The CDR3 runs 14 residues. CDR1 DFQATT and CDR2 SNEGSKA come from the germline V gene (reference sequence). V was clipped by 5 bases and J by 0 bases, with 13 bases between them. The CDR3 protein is CSAPGQTMNTEAFF. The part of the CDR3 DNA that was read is TGCAGTGCTCCTGGACAGACCATGAACACTGAA.

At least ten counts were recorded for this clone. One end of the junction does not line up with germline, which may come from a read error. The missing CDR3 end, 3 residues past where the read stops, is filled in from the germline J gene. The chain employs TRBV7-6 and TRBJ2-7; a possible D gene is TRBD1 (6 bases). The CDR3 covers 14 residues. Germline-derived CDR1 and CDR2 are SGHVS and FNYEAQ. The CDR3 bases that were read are TGTGCCAGCAGCGTAGCTACAGGGTCCTACGAG. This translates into CASSVATGSYE. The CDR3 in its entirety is CASSVATGSYEQYF.

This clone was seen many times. This CDR3 reads CASSLDGTRQPQHF. CDR3 DNA, as far as it was read: TGCGCCAGCAGCTTGGACGGTACGCGTCAGCCC. This chain links TRBV5-1 with TRBJ1-5; no definite D call. The read ends 3 residues shy of where the CDR3 ends; the end is completed using the germline J gene. V was trimmed by 0 bases and J by 6 bases, leaving 10 bases between them. Germline lookup yields CDR1 SGHRS and CDR2 YFSETQ. The CDR3 length is 14 residues.

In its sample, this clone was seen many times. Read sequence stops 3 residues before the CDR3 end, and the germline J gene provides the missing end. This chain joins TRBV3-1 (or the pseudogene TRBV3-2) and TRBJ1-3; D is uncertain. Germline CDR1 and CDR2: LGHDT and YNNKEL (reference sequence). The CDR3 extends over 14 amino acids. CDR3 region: CASSQTPTSGDIYF. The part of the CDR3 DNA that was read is TGTGCCAGCAGCCAAACTCCGACTAGCGGGGAC.

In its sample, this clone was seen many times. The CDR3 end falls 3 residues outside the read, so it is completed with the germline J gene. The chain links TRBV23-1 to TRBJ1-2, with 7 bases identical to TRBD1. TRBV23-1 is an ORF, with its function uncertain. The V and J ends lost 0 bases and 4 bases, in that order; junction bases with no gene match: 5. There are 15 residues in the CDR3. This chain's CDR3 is CASSQSGQKTYGYTF. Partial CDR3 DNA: TGCGCCAGCAGTCAATCGGGACAGAAAACCTATGGC.

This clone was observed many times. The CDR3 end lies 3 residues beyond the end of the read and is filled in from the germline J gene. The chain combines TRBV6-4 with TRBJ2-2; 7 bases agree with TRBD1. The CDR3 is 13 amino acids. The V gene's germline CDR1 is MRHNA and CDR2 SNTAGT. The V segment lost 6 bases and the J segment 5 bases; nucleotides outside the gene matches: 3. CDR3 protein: CASRDRLTGELFF. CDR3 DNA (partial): TGTGCCAGCAGGGACAGGTTAACCGGGGAG.

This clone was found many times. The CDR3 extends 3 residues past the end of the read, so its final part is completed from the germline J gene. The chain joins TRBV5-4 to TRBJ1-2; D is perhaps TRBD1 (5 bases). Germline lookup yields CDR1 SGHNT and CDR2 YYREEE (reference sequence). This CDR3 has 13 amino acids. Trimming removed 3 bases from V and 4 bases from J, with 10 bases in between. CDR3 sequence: CASSSDTRYGYTF. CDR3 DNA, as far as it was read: TGTGCCAGCAGCTCGGACACCCGCTATGGC.

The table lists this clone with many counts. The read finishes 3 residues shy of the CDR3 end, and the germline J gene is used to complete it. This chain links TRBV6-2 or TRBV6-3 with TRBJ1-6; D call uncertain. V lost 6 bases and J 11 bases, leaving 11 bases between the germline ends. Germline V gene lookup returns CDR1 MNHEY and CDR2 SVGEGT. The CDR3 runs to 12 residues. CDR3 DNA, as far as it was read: TGTGCCAGCAGAGAGAGGGCTGCACCC. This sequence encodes CASRERAAP. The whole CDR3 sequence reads CASRERAAPLHF.

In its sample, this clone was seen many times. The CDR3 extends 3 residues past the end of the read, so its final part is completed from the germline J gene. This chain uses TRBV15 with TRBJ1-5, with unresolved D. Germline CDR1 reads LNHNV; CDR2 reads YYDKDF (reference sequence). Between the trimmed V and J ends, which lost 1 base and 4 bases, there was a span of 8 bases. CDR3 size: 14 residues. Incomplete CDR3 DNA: TGTGCCACCAGCAGAGGTGCAGAAAATCAGCCC. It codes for CATSRGAENQP. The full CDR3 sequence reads CATSRGAENQPQHF.

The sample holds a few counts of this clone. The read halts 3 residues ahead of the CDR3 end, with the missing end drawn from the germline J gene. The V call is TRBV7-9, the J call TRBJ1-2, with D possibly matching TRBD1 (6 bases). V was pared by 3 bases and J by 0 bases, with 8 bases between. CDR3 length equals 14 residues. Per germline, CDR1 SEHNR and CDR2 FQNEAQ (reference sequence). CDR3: CASSLYRANYGYTF. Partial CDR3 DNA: TGTGCCAGCAGCTTGTACAGGGCTAACTATGGC.

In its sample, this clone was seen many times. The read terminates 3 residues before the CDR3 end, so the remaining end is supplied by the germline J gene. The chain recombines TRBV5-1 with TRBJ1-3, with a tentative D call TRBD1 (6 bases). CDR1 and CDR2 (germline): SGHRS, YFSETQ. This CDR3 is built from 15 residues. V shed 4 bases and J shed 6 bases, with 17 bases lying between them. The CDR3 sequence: CASSPDPGQLNTIYF. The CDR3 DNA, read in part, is TGCGCCAGCAGCCCAGACCCCGGACAGTTAAACACC.